The TCR beta chain described here comes from a study of CD8 T cells in Susac syndrome. General observations from the study: Only a relatively small number of individuals were included in the TCR sequencing and HLA analysis.

Trimming stripped 5 bases from V and 6 bases from J, with 20 bases between. The CDR3 covers 15 residues. Germline CDR1 and CDR2: SGHNT and YYREEE (reference sequence). With random hexamers, about 0.45 to 1 ug RNA was reverse transcribed. TCRdb recomputed calls from the immunoSEQ multiplex PCR reads with MiXCR, one row per CDR3 protein. The sample carries about 210,000 distinct CDR3 sequences, over 90% recorded once. Concerning this clonotype: Its antigen remains unknown.

Purification of the CD8+ and CD4+ T cells relied on negative isolation, and TEMRA cells underwent FACS enrichment. This sequence joins TRBV5-4 and TRBJ1-2; D is unclear. This sequence was found in a human donor with Susac syndrome. Specimen: CD4+ T cells from PBMCs. The CDR3 DNA is TGTGCCAGCAGTTCCTCACGTTGGACTCTACATGGCTACACCTTC. It translates to CASSSSRWTLHGYTF.